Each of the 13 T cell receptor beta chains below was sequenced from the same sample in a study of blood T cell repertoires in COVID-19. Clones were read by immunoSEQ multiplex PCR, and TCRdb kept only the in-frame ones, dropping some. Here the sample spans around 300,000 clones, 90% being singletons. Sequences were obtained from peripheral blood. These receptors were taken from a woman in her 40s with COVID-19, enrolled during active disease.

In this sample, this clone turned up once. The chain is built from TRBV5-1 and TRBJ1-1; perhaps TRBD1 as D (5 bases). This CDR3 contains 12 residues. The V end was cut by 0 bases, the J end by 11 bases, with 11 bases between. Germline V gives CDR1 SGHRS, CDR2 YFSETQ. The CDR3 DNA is TGCGCCAGCAGCTTGGACGCCCAGGGTGCTTTCTTT. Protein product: CASSLDAQGAFF.

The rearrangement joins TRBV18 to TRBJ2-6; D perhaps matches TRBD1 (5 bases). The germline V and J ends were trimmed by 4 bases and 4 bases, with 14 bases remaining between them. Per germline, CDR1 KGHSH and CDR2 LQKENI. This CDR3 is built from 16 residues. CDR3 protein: CASSLPRGAGANVLTF. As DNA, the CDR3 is TGTGCCAGCTCACTCCCTAGGGGTGCGGGGGCCAACGTCCTGACTTTC.

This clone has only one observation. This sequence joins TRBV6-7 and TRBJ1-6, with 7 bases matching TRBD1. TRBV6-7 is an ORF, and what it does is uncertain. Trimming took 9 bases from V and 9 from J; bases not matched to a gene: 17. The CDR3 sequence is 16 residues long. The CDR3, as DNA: TGTGCCAGGGACAGGAGGAACAATCCCGCCAGTTCACCCCTCCACTTT. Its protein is CARDRRNNPASSPLHF.

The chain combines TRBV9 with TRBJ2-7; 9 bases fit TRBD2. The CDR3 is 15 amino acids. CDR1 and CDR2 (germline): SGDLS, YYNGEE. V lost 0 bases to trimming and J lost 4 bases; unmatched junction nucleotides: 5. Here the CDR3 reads CASSVGPSGAYEQYF. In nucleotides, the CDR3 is TGTGCCAGCAGCGTAGGCCCTAGCGGGGCTTACGAGCAGTACTTC.

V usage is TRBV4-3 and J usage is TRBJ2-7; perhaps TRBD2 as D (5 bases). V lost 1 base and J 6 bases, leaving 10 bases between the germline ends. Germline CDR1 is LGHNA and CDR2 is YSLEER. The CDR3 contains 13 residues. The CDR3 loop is CASSQVGESEQYF. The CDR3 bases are TGCGCCAGCAGCCAAGTGGGAGAAAGCGAGCAGTACTTC.

The CDR3 region has the DNA TGCGCCAGCAGCTGGGGGGGAAATGGCTATGGCTACACCTTC. This translates into CASSWGGNGYGYTF. V and J are TRBV5-1 and TRBJ1-2; a weak D match, TRBD1 (5 bases). The V end was cut by 3 bases, the J end by 4 bases, with 13 bases between. The germline gives CDR1 SGHRS, CDR2 YFSETQ. This CDR3 region has 14 residues.

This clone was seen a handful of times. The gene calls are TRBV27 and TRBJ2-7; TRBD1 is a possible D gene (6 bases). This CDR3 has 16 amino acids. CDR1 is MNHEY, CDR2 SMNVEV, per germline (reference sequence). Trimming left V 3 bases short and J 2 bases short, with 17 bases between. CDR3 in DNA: TGTGCCAGCAGTTTCGATCCGGGACACCTAACCTACGAGCAGTACTTC. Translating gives CASSFDPGHLTYEQYF.

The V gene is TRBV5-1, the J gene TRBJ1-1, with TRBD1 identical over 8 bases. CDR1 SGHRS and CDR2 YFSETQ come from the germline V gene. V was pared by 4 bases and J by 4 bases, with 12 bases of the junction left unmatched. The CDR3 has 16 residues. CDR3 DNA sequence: TGCGCCAGCAGCCAACAGGGGGTGAGGGGTGGCACTGAAGCTTTCTTT. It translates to CASSQQGVRGGTEAFF. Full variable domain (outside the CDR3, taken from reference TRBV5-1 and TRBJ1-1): KAGVTQTPRYLIKTRGQQVTLSCSPISGHRSVSWYQQTPGQGLQFLFEYFSETQRNKGNFPGRFSGRQFSNSRSEMNVSTLELGDSALYLCASSQQGVRGGTEAFFGQGTRLTVV.

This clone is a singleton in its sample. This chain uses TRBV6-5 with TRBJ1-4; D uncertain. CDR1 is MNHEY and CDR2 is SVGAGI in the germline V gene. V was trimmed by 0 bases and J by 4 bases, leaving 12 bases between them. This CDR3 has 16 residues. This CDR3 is CASSYSSGVLNEKLFF. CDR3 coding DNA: TGTGCCAGCAGTTACTCGAGCGGAGTTCTTAATGAAAAACTGTTTTTT.

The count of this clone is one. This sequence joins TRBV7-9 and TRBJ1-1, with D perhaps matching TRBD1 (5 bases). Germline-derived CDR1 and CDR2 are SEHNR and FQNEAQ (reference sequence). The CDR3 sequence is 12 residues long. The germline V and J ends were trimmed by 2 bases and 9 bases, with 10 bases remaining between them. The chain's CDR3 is CASSLNRGKAFF. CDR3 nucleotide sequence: TGTGCCAGCAGCTTAAATAGGGGAAAAGCTTTCTTT.

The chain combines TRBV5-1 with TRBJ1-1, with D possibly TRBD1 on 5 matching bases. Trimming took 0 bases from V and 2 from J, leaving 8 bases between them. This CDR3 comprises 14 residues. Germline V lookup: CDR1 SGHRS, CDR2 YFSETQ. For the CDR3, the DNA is TGCGCCAGCAGCTTGGTGACAGAAAACACTGAAGCTTTCTTT. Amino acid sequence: CASSLVTENTEAFF.

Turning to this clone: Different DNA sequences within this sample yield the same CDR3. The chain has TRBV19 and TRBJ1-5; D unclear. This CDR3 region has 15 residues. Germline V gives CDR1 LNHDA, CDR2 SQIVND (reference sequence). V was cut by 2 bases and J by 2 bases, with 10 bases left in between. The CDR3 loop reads CASSISGSGNQPQHF. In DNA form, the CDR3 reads TGTGCCAGTAGTATATCGGGATCGGGCAATCAGCCCCAGCATTTT. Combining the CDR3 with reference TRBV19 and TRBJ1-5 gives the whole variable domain DGGITQSPKYLFRKEGQNVTLSCEQNLNHDAMYWYRQDPGQGLRLIYYSQIVNDFQKGDIAEGYSVSREKKESFPLTVTSAQKNPTAFYLCASSISGSGNQPQHFGDGTRLSIL.

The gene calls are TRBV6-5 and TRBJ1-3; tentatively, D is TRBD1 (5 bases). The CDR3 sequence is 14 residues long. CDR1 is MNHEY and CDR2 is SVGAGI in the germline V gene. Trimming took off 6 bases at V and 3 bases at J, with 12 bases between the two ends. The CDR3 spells CASRTTVIGNTIYF. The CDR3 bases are TGTGCCAGCAGGACGACAGTAATTGGAAACACCATATATTTT.